These 9 T cell receptor beta chains share one sample of origin, sequenced in a study of T cells in women clearing cervical HPV infection. The table came from immunoSEQ multiplex PCR; TCRdb's copy has only in-frame clones and leaves some out. The ten top clones account for approximately 12%, within a sample of under 20,000 clones. The material sequenced was blood buffy coat. The receptors stem from a woman between 18 and 70 years old with a cervical HPV16 infection that either progressed to CIN3+ or cleared (not recorded which).

A word on this clone: The read falls 3 residues short of the CDR3 end, and the missing part is taken from the germline J gene. The J gene is TRBJ2-5, the V gene TRBV20-1; weak D call: TRBD2 (7 bases). Germline CDR1 DFQATT, CDR2 SNEGSKA (reference sequence). This CDR3 comprises 14 residues. Between the trimmed V and J ends, which lost 2 bases and 5 bases, there was a span of 15 bases. The part of the CDR3 DNA that was read is TGCAGTGCTAGATTGGGGGGGCTGACGGAGACC. Amino acid sequence: CSARLGGLTET. In full, the CDR3 reads CSARLGGLTETQYF.

As concerns this clone: The read ends 3 residues early relative to the CDR3; the germline J gene fills the gap. The V and J genes are TRBV12-3 or TRBV12-4 and TRBJ1-6; D call uncertain. V shed 2 bases and J shed 0 bases, with 8 bases lying between them. The length of the CDR3 is 16 residues. This CDR3 reads CASSLKGSSYNSPLHF. Partial CDR3 DNA: TGTGCCAGCAGTTTAAAGGGCAGCTCCTATAATTCACCC.

Comment on this clone: The read comes to an end 3 residues before the CDR3 does, leaving the germline J gene to fill in the end. The chain employs TRBV20-1 and TRBJ2-6, with 7 bases fitting TRBD1. Unmatched junction bases numbered 0, after V lost 3 bases and J lost 1 base. The CDR3 is 14 amino acids. Per germline, CDR1 DFQATT and CDR2 SNEGSKA (reference sequence). CDR3 sequence reads: CSARGQSGANVLTF. CDR3 DNA (partial): TGCAGTGCTAGGGGACAGTCTGGGGCCAACGTC.

As for this clone: The observed sequence ends 3 residues before the CDR3 terminus, with the missing tail filled in from the germline J gene. V and J are TRBV13 and TRBJ2-7; no definite D call. Germline V lookup: CDR1 PRHDT, CDR2 FYEKMQ (reference sequence). The V end lost 4 bases, the J end lost 4 bases, and 8 bases lay between the germline ends. This CDR3 contains 12 residues. CDR3 DNA, as far as it was read: TGTGCCAGCAGCTCGGGTCAGTACGAG. Its translation is CASSSGQYE. The full CDR3 protein reads CASSSGQYEQYF.

Note on this clone: Sequencing ends 3 residues short of the CDR3 end; the germline J gene provides the rest. This chain joins TRBV28 and TRBJ2-7; TRBD2 aligns across 8 bases. Germline V gene lookup returns CDR1 MDHEN and CDR2 SYDVKM. V lost 8 bases to trimming and J lost 5 bases; unmatched junction nucleotides: 8. The CDR3 covers 13 residues. CDR3 amino acids: CASFRAGGHEQYF. CDR3 bases read: TGTGCCAGCTTTCGCGCGGGGGGCCACGAG.

A note on this clone: From the germline J gene comes the end of the CDR3, since the read stops 3 residues before it. This chain connects TRBV9 to TRBJ1-3; TRBD1 aligns across 9 bases. Germline values: CDR1 SGDLS, CDR2 YYNGEE. The CDR3 extends over 16 amino acids. The J segment lost 4 bases and the V segment lost 2 bases, leaving 7 bases of the junction unmatched. The CDR3 spells CASSVRDRAGGNTIYF. The covered CDR3 bases are TGTGCCAGCAGCGTCCGGGACAGGGCGGGAGGAAACACC.

Regarding this clone: The read ends 3 residues early relative to the CDR3; the germline J gene fills the gap. The rearrangement uses TRBV7-9 and TRBJ1-4; 7 bases match TRBD1. Germline V gives CDR1 SEHNR, CDR2 FQNEAQ (reference sequence). The CDR3 is made up of 14 amino acids. V trimming: 5 bases; J trimming: 5 bases; junction bases outside the gene matches: 5. Here the CDR3 reads CASSRDSVNEKLFF. Incomplete CDR3 DNA: TGTGCCAGCAGCCGGGACAGCGTCAATGAAAAA.

Partial CDR3 DNA: TGTGCCAGCTCGCCGGGACAGGTCCCTTCCAACACTGAA. It yields the protein CASSPGQVPSNTE. The full CDR3 protein is CASSPGQVPSNTEAFF. The chain carries TRBV13 and TRBJ1-1; TRBD1 matches 8 bases. The CDR3 extends 3 residues past the end of the read, so its final part is completed from the germline J gene. This CDR3 has 16 amino acids. Unmatched junction bases numbered 13, after V lost 8 bases and J lost 2 bases. Germline values: CDR1 PRHDT, CDR2 FYEKMQ (reference sequence).

A word on this clone: The CDR3 end falls 3 residues outside the read, so it is completed with the germline J gene. The chain uses TRBV5-1 and TRBJ1-1; no clear D gene. There are 14 residues in the CDR3. Germline V gene lookup returns CDR1 SGHRS and CDR2 YFSETQ. The V end was cut by 6 bases, the J end by 3 bases, with 15 bases between. The part of the CDR3 DNA that was read is TGCGCCAGCACGAGGCTGGGTCGGGACACTGAA. Translating it yields CASTRLGRDTE. The full CDR3 protein reads CASTRLGRDTEAFF.